Described below is a single TCR beta chain sequence and its context. Its antigen remains unknown. The sample belongs to a study of cytomegalovirus exposure and HLA in healthy donors. Findings and caveats of the study: Despite most TCR sequences being rare, some public TCRs occurred in many donors. The study flagged about 160 TCR beta chains as cytomegalovirus-associated.

The donors were part of the validation cohort, which consisted of under 150 subjects and was separate from the first cohort of 600 to 850 subjects. The assay was immunoSEQ multiplex PCR, and TCRdb's table has in-frame clones only and misses some. This sample carries about 200,000 clones, roughly 84% of them seen once, and the ten largest clones take roughly 2%. This TCR was sampled from a woman aged 18-29 years in good health and CMV-seropositive. Sequencing used PBMCs.

This CDR3 reads CASSPGNGYTF. CDR3 nucleotide sequence: TGTGCCAGCAGTCCCGGTAATGGCTACACCTTC. The V and J genes are TRBV28 and TRBJ1-2, with D hard to call. This CDR3 has 11 amino acids. Germline V gene data show CDR1 as MDHEN and CDR2 as SYDVKM. The germline V and J ends were trimmed by 5 bases and 6 bases, with 7 bases remaining between them.